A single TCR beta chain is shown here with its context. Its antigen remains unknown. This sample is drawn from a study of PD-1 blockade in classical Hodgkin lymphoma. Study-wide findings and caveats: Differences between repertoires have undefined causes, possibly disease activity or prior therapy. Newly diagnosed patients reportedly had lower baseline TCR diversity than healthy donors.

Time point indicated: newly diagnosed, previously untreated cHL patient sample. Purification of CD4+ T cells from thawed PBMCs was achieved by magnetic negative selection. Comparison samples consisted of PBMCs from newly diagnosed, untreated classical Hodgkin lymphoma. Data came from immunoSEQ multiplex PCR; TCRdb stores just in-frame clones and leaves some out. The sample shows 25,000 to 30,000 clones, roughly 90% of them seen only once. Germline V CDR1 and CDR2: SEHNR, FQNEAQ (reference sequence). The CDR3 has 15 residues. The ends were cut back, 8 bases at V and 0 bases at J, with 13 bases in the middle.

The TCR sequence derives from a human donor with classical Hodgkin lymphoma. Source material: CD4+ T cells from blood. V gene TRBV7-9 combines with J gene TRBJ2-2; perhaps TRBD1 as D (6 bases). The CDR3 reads CASPRGDANTGELFF. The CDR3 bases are TGTGCCAGCCCCAGGGGCGACGCGAACACCGGGGAGCTGTTTTTT.